Listed below are T cell receptor beta chains from one sample, sequenced in a study of blood T cell repertoires in COVID-19. Using immunoSEQ multiplex PCR, the repertoire was profiled, and TCRdb retains in-frame clones only, with some absent. The sample has some 200,000 clones; approximately 84% are singletons. Sequencing was performed on peripheral blood. Receptor source: a human donor with acute or convalescent COVID-19. The donor label of this sample is uncertain. CDR3s include the opening cysteine and the closing phenylalanine or tryptophan. A D gene is named only where the DNA matches it firmly. The listing skips clone size in some rows; elsewhere it reads once, few, many or a size class.

v_call: TRBV19; d_call: TRBD1; j_call: TRBJ2-6; clone_size: .; cdr3_aa: CASSDPGQRGGANVLTF; cdr3_nt: TGTGCCAGTAGCGATCCGGGACAGAGGGGAGGGGCCAACGTCCTGACTTTC
v_call: TRBV10-1; d_call: .; j_call: TRBJ1-1; clone_size: .; cdr3_aa: CASSVAGRDTEAFF; cdr3_nt: TGCGCCAGCAGTGTGGCAGGGAGGGACACTGAAGCTTTCTTT
v_call: TRBV7-9; d_call: TRBD1; j_call: TRBJ1-1; clone_size: .; cdr3_aa: CASRFGTANTEAFF; cdr3_nt: TGTGCCAGCAGATTCGGGACAGCGAACACTGAAGCTTTCTTT
v_call: TRBV18; d_call: TRBD1; j_call: TRBJ2-7; clone_size: few; cdr3_aa: CASSPAVGQGYEQYF; cdr3_nt: TGTGCCAGCTCACCTGCGGTCGGACAGGGCTACGAGCAGTACTTC
v_call: TRBV6-5; d_call: .; j_call: TRBJ1-3; clone_size: .; cdr3_aa: CASKRGSGNTIYF; cdr3_nt: TGTGCCAGCAAAAGGGGCTCTGGAAACACCATATATTTT
v_call: TRBV4-1; d_call: TRBD2; j_call: TRBJ2-1; clone_size: few; cdr3_aa: CASSLLAGPRNEQFF; cdr3_nt: TGCGCCAGCAGCCTACTAGCGGGGCCGCGGAATGAGCAGTTCTTC
v_call: TRBV11-2; d_call: .; j_call: TRBJ2-3; clone_size: once; cdr3_aa: CASSLDRSVRIDTQYF; cdr3_nt: TGTGCCAGCAGCTTAGATAGGAGCGTGAGGATAGATACGCAGTATTTT
v_call: TRBV6-5; d_call: TRBD2; j_call: TRBJ2-1; clone_size: .; cdr3_aa: CASTSGGGTNEQFF; cdr3_nt: TGTGCCAGCACATCGGGGGGGGGAACCAATGAGCAGTTCTTC
v_call: TRBV29-1; d_call: TRBD2; j_call: TRBJ2-3; clone_size: few; cdr3_aa: CSVGSGDSSTDTQYF; cdr3_nt: TGCAGCGTTGGGAGCGGGGACTCTAGCACAGATACGCAGTATTTT
v_call: TRBV10-1; d_call: .; j_call: TRBJ2-1; clone_size: .; cdr3_aa: CASSEGSSYNEQFF; cdr3_nt: TGCGCCAGCAGTGAGGGGAGCTCCTACAATGAGCAGTTCTTC
v_call: TRBV19; d_call: TRBD1; j_call: TRBJ1-5; clone_size: once; cdr3_aa: CASKDRAYSNQPQHF; cdr3_nt: TGTGCCAGTAAGGACAGGGCATATAGCAATCAGCCCCAGCATTTT
v_call: TRBV10-1; d_call: TRBD2; j_call: TRBJ2-4; clone_size: .; cdr3_aa: CASIRGLGTSGGTLAKNIQYF; cdr3_nt: TGCGCCAGCATTCGGGGCCTTGGGACTAGCGGGGGGACCTTAGCCAAAAACATTCAGTACTTC
v_call: TRBV5-1; d_call: TRBD1; j_call: TRBJ2-7; clone_size: .; cdr3_aa: CASSLGDRDEQYF; cdr3_nt: TGCGCCAGCAGCTTGGGGGACAGGGACGAGCAGTACTTC
v_call: TRBV4-1; d_call: TRBD2; j_call: TRBJ2-1; clone_size: .; cdr3_aa: CASSQDPSGSAYNEQFF; cdr3_nt: TGCGCCAGCAGCCAAGATCCCAGCGGGAGTGCGTACAATGAGCAGTTCTTC
v_call: TRBV2; d_call: TRBD1; j_call: TRBJ2-1; clone_size: .; cdr3_aa: CASRWDRAWREFAGGTNEQFF; cdr3_nt: TGTGCCAGCAGGTGGGACAGGGCATGGCGGGAGTTCGCGGGTGGCACAAATGAGCAGTTCTTC
v_call: TRBV25-1; d_call: .; j_call: TRBJ2-1; clone_size: once; cdr3_aa: CASTRGSSYNEQFF; cdr3_nt: TGTGCCAGCACGAGGGGGAGCTCCTACAATGAGCAGTTCTTC
v_call: TRBV6-1; d_call: .; j_call: TRBJ2-1; clone_size: .; cdr3_aa: CASSEVSEDNEQFF; cdr3_nt: TGTGCCAGCAGTGAAGTTTCGGAGGACAATGAGCAGTTCTTC
v_call: TRBV27; d_call: TRBD1; j_call: TRBJ2-1; clone_size: .; cdr3_aa: CASSLAQGVPNEQFF; cdr3_nt: TGTGCCAGCAGTTTAGCACAGGGGGTACCCAATGAGCAGTTCTTC
v_call: TRBV10-3; d_call: .; j_call: TRBJ1-3; clone_size: .; cdr3_aa: CATSPDIRGNTIYF; cdr3_nt: TGTGCCACCAGCCCCGACATAAGAGGAAACACCATATATTTT
v_call: TRBV5-1; d_call: .; j_call: TRBJ2-5; clone_size: .; cdr3_aa: CASSSSGLRETQYF; cdr3_nt: TGCGCCAGCAGCTCCAGCGGGTTGCGAGAGACCCAGTACTTC
v_call: TRBV27; d_call: .; j_call: TRBJ1-4; clone_size: .; cdr3_aa: CASSLAGAGTNEKLFF; cdr3_nt: TGTGCCAGCAGTTTAGCTGGGGCCGGGACTAATGAAAAACTGTTTTTT
v_call: TRBV2; d_call: .; j_call: TRBJ2-4; clone_size: .; cdr3_aa: CASSENRLAKNIQYF; cdr3_nt: TGTGCCAGCAGTGAGAACAGGTTAGCCAAAAACATTCAGTACTTC
v_call: TRBV7-2; d_call: .; j_call: TRBJ2-5; clone_size: .; cdr3_aa: CASSLNGAQETQYF; cdr3_nt: TGTGCCAGCAGCCTCAATGGGGCCCAAGAGACCCAGTACTTC
v_call: TRBV7-3; d_call: TRBD2; j_call: TRBJ2-2; clone_size: .; cdr3_aa: CASSLIAGGPKTGELFF; cdr3_nt: TGTGCCAGCAGCTTAATAGCGGGAGGGCCGAAGACCGGGGAGCTGTTTTTT
v_call: TRBV6-6; d_call: TRBD1; j_call: TRBJ1-2; clone_size: .; cdr3_aa: CASSPDRGWYTF; cdr3_nt: TGTGCCAGCAGCCCGGACAGGGGATGGTACACCTTC
v_call: TRBV28; d_call: TRBD2; j_call: TRBJ2-7; clone_size: once; cdr3_aa: CASREGGRFYEQYF; cdr3_nt: TGTGCCAGCAGGGAGGGAGGGAGATTCTACGAGCAGTACTTC
v_call: TRBV5-6; d_call: TRBD1; j_call: TRBJ1-2; clone_size: .; cdr3_aa: CASSLTGTASGGYTF; cdr3_nt: TGTGCCAGCAGCTTGACCGGGACAGCTTCTGGCGGCTACACCTTC
v_call: TRBV7-8; d_call: .; j_call: TRBJ1-1; clone_size: .; cdr3_aa: CASSLGGGGASTEAFF; cdr3_nt: TGTGCCAGCAGCTTAGGAGGTGGGGGGGCGAGCACTGAAGCTTTCTTT